The source of this TCR beta chain is a study of cytomegalovirus exposure and HLA in healthy donors. This CDR3 spans 13 amino acids. With 6 bases removed from V and 3 bases from J, the gap between germline ends came to 12 bases. The germline V gene has CDR1 MNHNY and CDR2 SVGAGI (reference sequence). This PCR relied on a set of 60 Vbeta primers and 13 Jbeta primers. TCRdb keeps only in-frame clones here, not all; method: immunoSEQ multiplex PCR. The sample has approximately 100,000 clones; roughly 76% are singletons. This sequence originates from a woman aged 40-49 years in good health and CMV-seropositive. The sequenced sample consisted of PBMCs. The chain has TRBV6-6 and TRBJ2-7, with D perhaps TRBD2 (6 bases). CDR3 amino acids: CASSYGGVYEQYF. In DNA, the CDR3 is TGTGCCAGCAGCTACGGAGGGGTCTACGAGCAGTACTTC.